The 31 T cell receptor beta chains reported below all come from one sample, sequenced in a study of cytomegalovirus exposure and HLA in healthy donors. 60 Vbeta and 13 Jbeta primers were used in PCR. The data were produced by immunoSEQ multiplex PCR, yet TCRdb's version contains in-frame clones alone and is incomplete. The specimen's table records fewer than 30,000 clones. The specimen was PBMCs. These receptors all come from a man under 40 in good health and CMV-seronegative.

The V and J genes are TRBV18 and TRBJ2-3; TRBD2 agrees at 8 bases. After removal of 3 bases from V and 2 bases from J, the junction contained 10 bases not matched to a gene. Looked up from germline, CDR1 is KGHSH and CDR2 is LQKENI. CDR3 length: 17 residues. CDR3 in DNA: TGTGCCAGCTCACCTGCCATTGCGGGGGGACACACAGATACGCAGTATTTT. This encodes CASSPAIAGGHTDTQYF.

The chain employs TRBV7-9 and TRBJ1-1, with a tentative D call TRBD1 (6 bases). The CDR3 consists of 14 residues. V lost 8 bases to trimming and J lost 1 base, with 14 bases between them. Germline V gene sequence: CDR1 SEHNR, CDR2 FQNEAQ (reference sequence). This CDR3 reads CASRRTGRNTEAFF. CDR3 nucleotide sequence: TGTGCCAGCCGACGAACAGGGAGGAACACTGAAGCTTTCTTT.

The chain uses TRBV7-9 and TRBJ2-5; D not certain. The CDR3 is 12 amino acids. Trimming cost V 5 bases and J 5 bases, with 9 bases left between them. Germline CDR1 reads SEHNR; CDR2 reads FQNEAQ (reference sequence). CDR3 residues: CASSHRVETQYF. The CDR3 DNA follows: TGTGCCAGCAGCCACAGAGTGGAGACCCAGTACTTC.

V usage is TRBV5-6 and J usage is TRBJ2-5, with 9 bases fitting TRBD1. The J call is uncertain, as TRBJ2-7 better fits the DNA end. CDR1 is SGHDT, CDR2 YYEEEE, per germline. The CDR3 spans 17 residues. CDR3 region: CASSSTGQGQLFYEQYF. Here the CDR3 DNA reads TGTGCCAGCAGTTCCACGGGACAGGGCCAACTCTTCTACGAGCAGTACTTC.

The V gene is TRBV18, the J gene TRBJ1-4; perhaps TRBD1 as D (5 bases). Looked up from germline, CDR1 is KGHSH and CDR2 is LQKENI. Trimming removed 3 bases from V and 6 bases from J, with 11 bases in between. The CDR3 extends over 14 amino acids. CDR3 nucleotides: TGTGCCAGCTCACCTCGGGACTCTGATGAAAAACTGTTTTTT. Protein: CASSPRDSDEKLFF.

The chain has TRBV7-9 and TRBJ1-2; no clear D gene. CDR3 length equals 15 residues. The germline V gene encodes CDR1 SEHNR and CDR2 FQNEAQ (reference sequence). The V end lost 1 base, the J end lost 5 bases, and 14 bases lay between the germline ends. Here the CDR3 DNA reads TGTGCCAGCAGCTTAGTGGAATCGGGGAATTATGGCTACACCTTC. It yields the protein CASSLVESGNYGYTF.

This sequence joins TRBV5-5 and TRBJ2-3; perhaps TRBD2 as D (5 bases). V was trimmed by 0 bases and J by 2 bases, leaving 10 bases between them. Germline-derived CDR1 and CDR2 are SGHKS and YYEKEE (reference sequence). This CDR3 comprises 15 residues. The CDR3 sequence is CASSLGLASTDTQYF. The CDR3 DNA is TGTGCCAGCAGCTTGGGGCTAGCATCCACAGATACGCAGTATTTT.

This rearrangement joins TRBV2 to TRBJ1-6; 7 bases fit TRBD1. The CDR3 has 15 residues. The V gene's germline CDR1 is SNHLY and CDR2 FYNNEI. Germline trimming cut 2 bases from V and 11 bases from J; bases unmatched to any gene: 9. The CDR3 region is CASSERGRGSPPLHF. CDR3 sequence (DNA): TGTGCCAGCAGTGAACGGGGCAGGGGGTCTCCACCCCTCCACTTT.

The chain combines TRBV7-8 with TRBJ2-4; 8 positions agree with TRBD2. The ends lost 6 bases at V and 3 bases at J; junction bases unmatched: 10. The V gene's germline CDR1 is SGHVS and CDR2 FQNEAQ. The CDR3 runs 16 residues. CDR3 bases: TGTGCCAGCAGGAAGGGGCGGGGGGACCTCAAAAACATTCAGTACTTC. As protein: CASRKGRGDLKNIQYF.

The chain joins TRBV7-9 to TRBJ1-1; TRBD1 aligns across 8 bases. Per germline, CDR1 SEHNR and CDR2 FQNEAQ (reference sequence). V lost 4 bases, J lost 10 bases, and 5 bases stayed unmatched. The CDR3 length is 12 residues. CDR3 sequence (DNA): TGTGCCAGCAGCTACGGACAGGGTGCAGCTTTCTTT. The encoded protein is CASSYGQGAAFF.

This sequence joins TRBV11-2 and TRBJ2-5, with a weak D call TRBD1 (6 bases). Judging by the DNA end, TRBJ2-7 fits better; the J call may be wrong. This CDR3 is 16 amino acids long. Germline V gene data show CDR1 as SGHAT and CDR2 as FQNNGV. In DNA form, the CDR3 reads TGTGCCAGCAGCTCAGTAAGGGACACGAGCTCCTACGAGCAGTACTTC. This encodes CASSSVRDTSSYEQYF.

This chain links TRBV7-9 with TRBJ1-2, with 8 bases aligning to TRBD1. Germline V CDR1 and CDR2: SEHNR, FQNEAQ (reference sequence). The CDR3 is 15 residues long. The J segment lost 3 bases and the V segment lost 3 bases, leaving 6 bases of the junction unmatched. The CDR3 region has the DNA TGTGCCAGCAGCTTGGGAGGACAGGGTCACTATGGCTACACCTTC. Translation: CASSLGGQGHYGYTF.

The chain carries TRBV25-1 and TRBJ2-5; TRBD2 agrees at 9 bases. Trimming removed 2 bases from V and 4 bases from J; junction bases left unmatched: 5. Per the germline V gene, CDR1 is MGHDK and CDR2 is SYGVNS. This CDR3 has 15 residues. CDR3 nucleotide sequence: TGTGCCAGCAGTGAAGGGGCGGGGGGGCCAGAGACCCAGTACTTC. Translating gives CASSEGAGGPETQYF.

The chain has TRBV9 and TRBJ1-1; TRBD1 matches 8 bases. This CDR3 spans 15 amino acids. The V gene end was trimmed by 6 bases and the J gene end by 3 bases; junction bases not matched to a gene: 10. CDR1 and CDR2 (germline): SGDLS, YYNGEE. The CDR3 DNA sequence: TGTGCCAGCACCGTGGCTGACAGGGGCGACACTGAAGCTTTCTTT. Its translation: CASTVADRGDTEAFF. Full variable domain (rest looked up from reference TRBV9 and TRBJ1-1): DSGVTQTPKHLITATGQRVTLRCSPRSGDLSVYWYQQSLDQGLQFLIQYYNGEERAKGNILERFSAQQFPDLHSELNLSSLELGDSALYFCASTVADRGDTEAFFGQGTRLTVV.

The rearrangement uses TRBV16 and TRBJ1-5, with D maybe TRBD1 (5 bases). This CDR3 contains 19 residues. Trimming pared 4 bases from V and 4 bases from J, leaving 26 bases between. The germline V gene encodes CDR1 KGHSY and CDR2 FQNENV. CDR3 amino acids: CASSRLITGAPLGNQPQHF. The CDR3 DNA is TGTGCCAGCAGCCGGTTAATAACAGGAGCTCCCCTGGGAAATCAGCCCCAGCATTTT.

This chain links TRBV7-9 with TRBJ1-4; D is unclear. Germline CDR1 and CDR2: SEHNR and FQNEAQ (reference sequence). The V end was cut by 7 bases, the J end by 8 bases, with 17 bases between. The CDR3 is 14 residues long. For the CDR3, the DNA is TGTGCCAGCACCCCTACGGACCCGGGGGAAAAACTGTTTTTT. Translating gives CASTPTDPGEKLFF.

To note about this clone: Other DNA sequences in this specimen translate into the identical CDR3. The J gene is TRBJ1-4, the V gene TRBV9; TRBD1 is a possible D gene (6 bases). The CDR3 has 16 amino acids. V was cut by 2 bases and J by 5 bases, with 16 bases left in between. Per germline, CDR1 SGDLS and CDR2 YYNGEE. The CDR3 sequence: CASSVRAGHTNEKLFF. The DNA of the CDR3 is TGTGCCAGCAGCGTGCGAGCGGGACATACAAATGAAAAACTGTTTTTT.

This chain connects TRBV11-3 to TRBJ2-7; TRBD2 matches at 7 bases. J gave up 4 bases and V 10 bases, and 19 bases lay outside the gene matches. CDR3 size: 16 residues. CDR1 SGHNT and CDR2 YENEEA come from the germline V gene. As DNA, the CDR3 is TGTGCCACAGAGGCTTATAAGGGGACTATGGTTTACGAGCAGTACTTC. This gives the protein CATEAYKGTMVYEQYF.

This sequence joins TRBV7-6 and TRBJ1-1; 7 nucleotides align to TRBD1. There are 16 residues in the CDR3. V shed 1 base, J shed 0 bases, and the junction held 5 bases outside the gene matches. The germline V gene has CDR1 SGHVS and CDR2 FNYEAQ. For the CDR3, the DNA is TGTGCCAGCAGCTTAGGCGGGACAGTGATGAACACTGAAGCTTTCTTT. This encodes CASSLGGTVMNTEAFF.

The V and J genes are TRBV6-1 and TRBJ1-6; D may be TRBD1 (6 bases). V was clipped by 1 base and J by 5 bases, with 9 bases between them. Germline CDR1 MNHNS, CDR2 SASEGT. CDR3 length equals 15 residues. The CDR3 nucleotides are TGTGCCAGCAGTGAAGTGGCAGGGGATAATTCACCCCTCCACTTT. This codes for CASSEVAGDNSPLHF.

This sequence joins TRBV20-1 and TRBJ1-2; the D is unclear. This CDR3 is 11 amino acids long. The V and J ends lost 5 bases and 8 bases respectively, with 12 bases between them. The germline CDR1 and CDR2 sequences are DFQATT and SNEGSKA (reference sequence). The CDR3 protein is CSAPLEGGYTF. For the CDR3, the DNA is TGCAGTGCTCCCTTGGAGGGCGGCTACACCTTC.

The V gene is TRBV6-5, the J gene TRBJ1-2, with D possibly TRBD1 on 6 matching bases. Trimming cost V 1 base and J 3 bases, with 12 bases left between them. This CDR3 spans 15 amino acids. Per germline, CDR1 MNHEY and CDR2 SVGAGI. The CDR3 sequence is CASSYFRGSYYGYTF. The DNA of the CDR3 is TGTGCCAGCAGTTACTTCAGGGGTAGTTACTATGGCTACACCTTC.

This sequence joins TRBV27 and TRBJ2-2, with 14 positions matching TRBD2. V lost 5 bases to trimming and J lost 4 bases; unmatched junction nucleotides: 9. Germline loops: CDR1 MNHEY, CDR2 SMNVEV (reference sequence). The CDR3 spans 18 residues. The CDR3 DNA follows: TGTGCCAGCAGTCCTCACGGACTAGCGGGGGGTGGCACCGGGGAGCTGTTTTTT. This sequence encodes CASSPHGLAGGGTGELFF.

CDR3 coding DNA: TGTGCCAGCAGTTACAGGGGCTACGAGCAGTACTTC. Protein sequence: CASSYRGYEQYF. The gene calls are TRBV6-6 and TRBJ2-7; the D gene is possibly TRBD1 (5 bases). CDR3 length: 12 amino acids. Germline CDR1 reads MNHNY; CDR2 reads SVGAGI (reference sequence). Deletions cut 2 bases from V and 3 bases from J, with 5 bases between.

This chain links TRBV5-8 with TRBJ1-3; possible D gene TRBD1, 6 bases. The CDR3 sequence is 13 residues long. CDR1 is SGHTS, CDR2 YDEGEE, per germline. Trimming took off 4 bases at V and 3 bases at J, with 8 bases between the two ends. Here the CDR3 DNA reads TGTGCCAGCAGCCGGGACATTGGAAACACCATATATTTT. Protein sequence: CASSRDIGNTIYF.

The chain uses TRBV10-3 and TRBJ2-2; TRBD2 matches at 7 bases. After removal of 2 bases from V and 2 bases from J, the junction contained 2 bases not matched to a gene. Germline CDR1 is ENHRY and CDR2 is SYGVKD. The CDR3 runs to 15 residues. The CDR3 DNA sequence: TGTGCCATCAGTGAGCGAGCGGGAAACACCGGGGAGCTGTTTTTT. Amino acids: CAISERAGNTGELFF.

The chain recombines TRBV29-1 with TRBJ2-5, with TRBD2 matching over 7 bases. The closer fit of TRBJ2-7 to the DNA end suggests the J call may be wrong. The CDR3 runs to 13 residues. Per the germline V gene, CDR1 is SQVTM and CDR2 is ANQGSEA. The chain's CDR3 is CSVGEGLGYEQYF. CDR3 DNA sequence: TGCAGCGTTGGGGAGGGATTGGGGTACGAGCAGTACTTC.

The CDR3 region is CASSATGINTEAFF. CDR3 coding DNA: TGTGCCAGCAGTGCGACAGGGATCAATACTGAAGCTTTCTTT. The genes are TRBV6-5 and TRBJ1-1, with 7 nucleotides matching TRBD1. Germline CDR1 reads MNHEY; CDR2 reads SVGAGI. The CDR3 totals 14 residues. The junction had 8 bases not matched to a gene; V was cut back by 5 bases and J by 5 bases.

The chain couples TRBV7-9 to TRBJ1-4, with unresolved D. Germline CDR1 reads SEHNR; CDR2 reads FQNEAQ (reference sequence). V lost 1 base and J 7 bases, leaving 10 bases between the germline ends. The length of the CDR3 is 14 residues. The CDR3 DNA reads TGTGCCAGCAGCTTAGATGGAGGGAGTGAAAAACTGTTTTTT. Its protein is CASSLDGGSEKLFF.

V gene TRBV5-1 combines with J gene TRBJ2-7; D is unclear. CDR1 SGHRS and CDR2 YFSETQ come from the germline V gene. CDR3 size: 13 residues. The germline V and J ends were trimmed by 1 base and 2 bases, with 7 bases remaining between them. The CDR3 region has the DNA TGCGCCAGCAGCTTGCGCATAGCCTACGAGCAGTACTTC. It is translated as CASSLRIAYEQYF.

DNA of the CDR3: TGCGCCAGCAGCCAAGAGGCCAGATCAATTCAGGCCCTCCACTTT. Its translation: CASSQEARSIQALHF. The chain has TRBV4-1 and TRBJ1-6; D call uncertain. Per germline, CDR1 MGHRA and CDR2 YSYEKL. The CDR3 spans 15 residues. V was trimmed by 0 bases and J by 14 bases, leaving 17 bases between them.